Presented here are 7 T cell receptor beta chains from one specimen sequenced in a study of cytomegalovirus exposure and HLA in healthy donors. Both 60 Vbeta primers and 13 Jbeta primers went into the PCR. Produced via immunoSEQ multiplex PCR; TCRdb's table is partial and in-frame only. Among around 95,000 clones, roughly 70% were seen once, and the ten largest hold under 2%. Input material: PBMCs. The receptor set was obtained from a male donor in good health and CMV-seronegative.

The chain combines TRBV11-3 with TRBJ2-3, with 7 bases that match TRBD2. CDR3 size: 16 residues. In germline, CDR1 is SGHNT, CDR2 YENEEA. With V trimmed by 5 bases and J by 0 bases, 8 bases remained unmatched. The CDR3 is CASSPRGGRSTDTQYF. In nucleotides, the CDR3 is TGTGCCAGCAGCCCCCGGGGCGGGAGAAGCACAGATACGCAGTATTTT.

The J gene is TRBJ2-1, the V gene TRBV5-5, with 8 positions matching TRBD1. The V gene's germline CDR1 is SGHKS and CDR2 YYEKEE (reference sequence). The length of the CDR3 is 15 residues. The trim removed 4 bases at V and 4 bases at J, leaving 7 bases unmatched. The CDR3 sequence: CASSPGTGDYNEQFF. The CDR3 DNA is TGTGCCAGCAGCCCTGGGACAGGAGATTACAATGAGCAGTTCTTC.

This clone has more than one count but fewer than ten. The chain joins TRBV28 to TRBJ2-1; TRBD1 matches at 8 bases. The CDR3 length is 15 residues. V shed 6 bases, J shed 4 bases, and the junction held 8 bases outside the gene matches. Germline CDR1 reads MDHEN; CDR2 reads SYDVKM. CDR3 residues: CASRTQGAGYNEQFF. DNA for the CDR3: TGTGCCAGCAGAACCCAGGGGGCGGGTTACAATGAGCAGTTCTTC.

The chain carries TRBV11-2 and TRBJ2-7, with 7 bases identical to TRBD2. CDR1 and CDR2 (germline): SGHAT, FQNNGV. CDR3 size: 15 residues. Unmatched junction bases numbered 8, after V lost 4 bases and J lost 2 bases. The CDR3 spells CASSSYRTRAYEQYF. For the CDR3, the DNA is TGTGCCAGCAGCTCTTATCGGACTAGGGCCTACGAGCAGTACTTC.

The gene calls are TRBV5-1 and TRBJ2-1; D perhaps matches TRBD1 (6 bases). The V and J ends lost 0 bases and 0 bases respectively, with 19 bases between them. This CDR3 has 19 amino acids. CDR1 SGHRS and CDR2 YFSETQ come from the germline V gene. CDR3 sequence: CASSLVNSQGFSSYNEQFF. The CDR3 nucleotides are TGCGCCAGCAGCTTGGTCAATTCGCAGGGGTTCAGCTCCTACAATGAGCAGTTCTTC. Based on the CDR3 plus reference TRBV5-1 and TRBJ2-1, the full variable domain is KAGVTQTPRYLIKTRGQQVTLSCSPISGHRSVSWYQQTPGQGLQFLFEYFSETQRNKGNFPGRFSGRQFSNSRSEMNVSTLELGDSALYLCASSLVNSQGFSSYNEQFFGPGTRLTVL.

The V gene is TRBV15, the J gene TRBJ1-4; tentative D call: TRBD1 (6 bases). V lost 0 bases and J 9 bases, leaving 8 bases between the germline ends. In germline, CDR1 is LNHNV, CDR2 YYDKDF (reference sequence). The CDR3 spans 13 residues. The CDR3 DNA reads TGTGCCACCAGCAGAGAGGGGGGGCAAAAACTGTTTTTT. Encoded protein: CATSREGGQKLFF.

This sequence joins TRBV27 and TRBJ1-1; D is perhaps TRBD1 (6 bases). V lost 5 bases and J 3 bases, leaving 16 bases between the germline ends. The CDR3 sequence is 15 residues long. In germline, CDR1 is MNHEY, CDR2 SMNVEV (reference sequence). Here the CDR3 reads CASSRHEGTHTEAFF. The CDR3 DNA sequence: TGTGCCAGCAGTAGACACGAAGGGACACACACTGAAGCTTTCTTT.